This entry lists 9 T cell receptor beta chains sequenced from one sample in a study of CD8 T cells in Susac syndrome. Reverse transcription of roughly 0.5 to 1 ug RNA used random hexamers. TCRdb re-analysed the immunoSEQ multiplex PCR reads in MiXCR, keeping a single row per CDR3 protein. The sample contains 65,000 to 75,000 distinct CDR3 sequences, 95% of which appear only once. Source material: CD8+ T cells from PBMCs. These receptor sequences come from a human donor in good health.

CDR3 nucleotide sequence: TGTGCCAGCAGTGAAAGTGGGGGGGGCAATCAGCCCCAGCATTTT. Translated: CASSESGGGNQPQHF. This chain connects TRBV27 to TRBJ1-5, with a weak D call TRBD1 (5 bases). The V end was cut by 5 bases, the J end by 2 bases, with 13 bases between. The CDR3 consists of 15 residues. The V gene's germline CDR1 is MNHEY and CDR2 SMNVEV (reference sequence).

The rearrangement links TRBV5-1 to TRBJ1-6, with TRBD1 identical over 9 bases. The CDR3 is 15 amino acids. Germline values: CDR1 SGHRS, CDR2 YFSETQ. Trimming took 4 bases from V and 7 from J; bases not matched to a gene: 6. The chain's CDR3 is CASSLWTGDNSPLHF. DNA of the CDR3: TGCGCCAGCAGCCTTTGGACAGGGGACAATTCACCCCTCCACTTT.

V is TRBV20-1 and J is TRBJ2-1; D is possibly TRBD1 or TRBD2 (5 bases each). V lost 6 bases and J 1 base, leaving 13 bases between the germline ends. This CDR3 has 14 amino acids. Looked up from germline, CDR1 is DFQATT and CDR2 is SNEGSKA (reference sequence). CDR3 in DNA: TGCAGTGCGGAAGACAGAGGGTCCTACAATGAGCAGTTCTTC. It yields the protein CSAEDRGSYNEQFF.

The chain employs TRBV7-6 and TRBJ2-5; no clear D. The CDR3 contains 13 residues. Germline CDR1 reads SGHVS; CDR2 reads FNYEAQ. Trimming took off 3 bases at V and 5 bases at J, with 10 bases between the two ends. CDR3 DNA: TGTGCCAGCAGCTTCGGCAGTCCGGAGACCCAGTACTTC. This sequence encodes CASSFGSPETQYF.

The rearrangement links TRBV7-2 to TRBJ2-2; 7 positions agree with TRBD1. The V gene's germline CDR1 is SGHTA and CDR2 FQGNSA. With V trimmed by 1 base and J by 1 base, 6 bases remained unmatched. The CDR3 consists of 17 residues. CDR3 sequence (DNA): TGTGCCAGCAGCTTAGACAGACAGGGATGGAACACCGGGGAGCTGTTTTTT. Its protein is CASSLDRQGWNTGELFF.

This rearrangement joins TRBV11-2 to TRBJ1-1, with D possibly TRBD1 on 5 matching bases. The CDR3 contains 15 residues. CDR1 SGHAT and CDR2 FQNNGV come from the germline V gene. V lost 3 bases to trimming and J lost 0 bases, with 11 bases between them. The CDR3 DNA reads as TGTGCCAGCAGCTTCGTAAGGGGACTGAACACTGAAGCTTTCTTT. Protein: CASSFVRGLNTEAFF. The full variable domain, its missing parts supplied by reference TRBV11-2 and TRBJ1-1, is EAGVAQSPRYKIIEKRQSVAFWCNPISGHATLYWYQQILGQGPKLLIQFQNNGVVDDSQLPKDRFSAERLKGVDSTLKIQPAKLEDSAVYLCASSFVRGLNTEAFFGQGTRLTVV.

The V and J genes are TRBV6-2 or TRBV6-3 and TRBJ2-1; the D gene is possibly TRBD2 (7 bases). V was clipped by 8 bases and J by 9 bases, with 17 bases between them. Germline loops: CDR1 MNHEY, CDR2 SVGEGT. The CDR3 sequence is 13 residues long. CDR3 in amino acids: CASGGAAAGEQFF. For the CDR3, the DNA is TGTGCCAGCGGGGGGGCAGCAGCTGGTGAGCAGTTCTTC.

The V and J genes are TRBV27 and TRBJ1-4; D gene uncertain. V was trimmed by 6 bases and J by 0 bases, leaving 11 bases between them. The CDR3 consists of 15 residues. CDR1 and CDR2 (germline): MNHEY, SMNVEV (reference sequence). The CDR3 region has the DNA TGTGCCAGCAGCCTCTCATTTTCAACTAATGAAAAACTGTTTTTT. Encoded protein: CASSLSFSTNEKLFF.

The genes are TRBV13 and TRBJ2-7; D is uncertain. Germline CDR1 is PRHDT and CDR2 is FYEKMQ (reference sequence). Trimming pared 0 bases from V and 1 base from J, leaving 10 bases between. This CDR3 has 15 amino acids. CDR3 region: CASSLGLRSSYEQYV. The CDR3 coding sequence is TGTGCCAGCAGCTTAGGCCTCCGGTCGTCCTACGAGCAGTACGTC.